A single sample gave rise to the 16 T cell receptor beta chains below, sequenced in a study of blood T cell repertoires in COVID-19. Clones were sequenced by immunoSEQ multiplex PCR, and TCRdb holds only the in-frame ones, with some missing. Of tens of thousands of clones listed, roughly nine tenths were seen once; the top ten hold 15% to 19%. The sequencing input was peripheral blood. Receptors originate from a woman in her thirties in a cohort sampled during active COVID-19.

J is TRBJ2-3 and V is TRBV7-3, with a possible D match to TRBD2 (5 bases). The V end lost 2 bases, the J end lost 2 bases, and 14 bases lay between the germline ends. This CDR3 is built from 16 residues. Per germline, CDR1 SGHTA and CDR2 FQGTGA. The CDR3 DNA reads TGTGCCAGCAGCTTAGGCGCGGGCAGCCCCACAGATACGCAGTATTTT. This encodes CASSLGAGSPTDTQYF. The full variable domain, its missing parts supplied by reference TRBV7-3 and TRBJ2-3, is GAGVSQTPSNKVTEKGKYVELRCDPISGHTALYWYRQSLGQGPEFLIYFQGTGAADDSGLPNDRFFAVRPEGSVSTLKIQRTERGDSAVYLCASSLGAGSPTDTQYFGPGTRLTVL.

About this clone itself: The same CDR3 can be traced to other DNA sequences in this sample. This chain joins TRBV19 and TRBJ2-7; 9 bases fit TRBD2. Trimming took 3 bases from V and 2 from J; bases not matched to a gene: 2. The germline V gene has CDR1 LNHDA and CDR2 SQIVND (reference sequence). CDR3 size: 14 residues. The DNA for the CDR3 is TGTGCCAGTAGTATGGCGGGAGGGCCCTACGAGCAGTACTTC. Its translation is CASSMAGGPYEQYF. Together with reference TRBV19 and TRBJ2-7, the CDR3 gives the full variable domain: DGGITQSPKYLFRKEGQNVTLSCEQNLNHDAMYWYRQDPGQGLRLIYYSQIVNDFQKGDIAEGYSVSREKKESFPLTVTSAQKNPTAFYLCASSMAGGPYEQYFGPGTRLTVT.

The chain carries TRBV30 and TRBJ1-5; 8 bases line up with TRBD1. The CDR3 sequence is 13 residues long. CDR1 and CDR2 from the germline V gene are GTSNPN and SVGIG (reference sequence). Losses at the gene ends were 5 bases for V and 6 bases for J; bases not matched to a gene: 6. The CDR3 loop is CAWGTGGIQPQHF. The CDR3 DNA reads TGTGCCTGGGGCACAGGGGGGATTCAGCCCCAGCATTTT. The full variable domain, with the rest looked up from reference TRBV30 and TRBJ1-5, is SQTIHQWPATLVQPVGSPLSLECTVEGTSNPNLYWYRQAAGRGLQLLFYSVGIGQISSEVPQNLSASRPQDRQFILSSKKLLLSDSGFYLCAWGTGGIQPQHFGDGTRLSIL.

J is TRBJ1-2 and V is TRBV7-6, with D perhaps TRBD1 (5 bases). The CDR3 runs 15 residues. V gave up 1 base and J gave up 2 bases, with 11 bases separating them. CDR1 is SGHVS, CDR2 FNYEAQ, per germline. CDR3 DNA: TGTGCCAGCAGCTTAGGCACAGGCCCCAACTATGGCTACACCTTC. It yields the protein CASSLGTGPNYGYTF.

This sequence joins TRBV15 and TRBJ2-6; D unclear. Trimming shortened V by 3 bases and J by 4 bases, and 10 bases separated the two germline ends. CDR1 and CDR2 (germline): LNHNV, YYDKDF (reference sequence). This CDR3 spans 15 amino acids. The chain's CDR3 is CATSSFSYGANVLTF. CDR3 bases: TGTGCCACCAGCAGCTTCTCCTACGGGGCCAACGTCCTGACTTTC.

The rearrangement links TRBV2 to TRBJ1-2; the match to TRBD1 covers 9 bases. The CDR3 spans 14 residues. Germline assignment: CDR1 SNHLY and CDR2 FYNNEI. The ends lost 3 bases at V and 4 bases at J; junction bases unmatched: 3. The CDR3 coding sequence is TGTGCCAGCAGTGACCGGACAGGGGTCTATGGCTACACCTTC. It is translated as CASSDRTGVYGYTF.

This chain uses TRBV4-2 with TRBJ2-3, with 8 bases lining up with TRBD1. Germline V gene lookup returns CDR1 LGHNA and CDR2 YNFKEQ. The V and J ends lost 0 bases and 1 base, in that order; junction bases with no gene match: 3. The CDR3 covers 16 residues. In DNA, the CDR3 is TGTGCCAGCAGCCAAGATTTGGGACAGGGCACAGATACGCAGTATTTT. This translates into CASSQDLGQGTDTQYF.

V usage is TRBV30 and J usage is TRBJ2-3; D gene unclear. The CDR3 is made up of 11 amino acids. Trimming removed 6 bases at V and 5 bases at J, with 9 bases between. Germline CDR1 reads GTSNPN; CDR2 reads SVGIG (reference sequence). The CDR3 DNA is TGTGCCTGCCGTCCTCGAGATACGCAGTATTTT. Translation: CACRPRDTQYF.

This chain links TRBV30 with TRBJ2-1, with D possibly matching TRBD2 (7 bases). With 1 base removed from V and 3 bases from J, the gap between germline ends came to 16 bases. The length of the CDR3 is 16 residues. Germline loops: CDR1 GTSNPN, CDR2 SVGIG (reference sequence). CDR3 sequence reads: CAWSERRGTNYNEQFF. The DNA of the CDR3 is TGTGCCTGGAGTGAAAGAAGGGGGACTAACTACAATGAGCAGTTCTTC.

This clone was counted a few times. CDR3 loop: CASGPTTGEDIQYF. The CDR3 nucleotides read TGTGCTAGTGGCCCTACGACAGGGGAGGACATTCAGTACTTC. V gene TRBV12-5 combines with J gene TRBJ2-4; 8 bases match TRBD1. CDR3 length: 14 residues. The V gene end was trimmed by 6 bases and the J gene end by 8 bases; junction bases not matched to a gene: 9. Germline V gene lookup returns CDR1 LGHNT and CDR2 FRNRAP.

There are a few counts of this clone. The V call is TRBV7-3, the J call TRBJ1-6, with 7 nucleotides matching TRBD1. This CDR3 region has 15 residues. J gave up 9 bases and V 1 base, and 6 bases lay outside the gene matches. Germline V gives CDR1 SGHTA, CDR2 FQGTGA. The chain's CDR3 is CASSLNRGVGSPLHF. The CDR3 coding sequence is TGTGCCAGCAGCTTAAACAGGGGTGTGGGTTCACCCCTCCACTTT.

The V and J genes are TRBV7-2 and TRBJ1-2, with D perhaps matching TRBD1 (5 bases). Germline V gene lookup returns CDR1 SGHTA and CDR2 FQGNSA. V lost 1 base to trimming and J lost 8 bases, with 17 bases between them. The CDR3 extends over 15 amino acids. The CDR3 spells CASSLEAGPSNGYTF. The CDR3, as DNA: TGTGCCAGCAGCTTAGAGGCGGGGCCCTCTAACGGCTACACCTTC. Combining the CDR3 with reference TRBV7-2 and TRBJ1-2 gives the whole variable domain GAGVSQSPSNKVTEKGKDVELRCDPISGHTALYWYRQSLGQGLEFLIYFQGNSAPDKSGLPSDRFSAERTGGSVSTLTIQRTQQEDSAVYLCASSLEAGPSNGYTFGSGTRLTVV.

This chain connects TRBV18 to TRBJ1-5, with unresolved D. The CDR3 extends over 14 amino acids. The germline V gene encodes CDR1 KGHSH and CDR2 LQKENI. The V and J ends lost 0 bases and 4 bases respectively, with 7 bases between them. Written as DNA, the CDR3 is TGTGCCAGCTCACCACCGAACAGAAATCAGCCCCAGCATTTT. Translating it yields CASSPPNRNQPQHF.

This chain's CDR3 is CAISEREDRLSTDTQYF. CDR3 coding DNA: TGTGCCATCAGCGAGCGGGAGGATCGGCTTAGCACAGATACGCAGTATTTT. The chain couples TRBV10-3 to TRBJ2-3; 9 bases match TRBD2. Per the germline V gene, CDR1 is ENHRY and CDR2 is SYGVKD. This CDR3 is 17 amino acids long. After removal of 6 bases from V and 0 bases from J, the junction contained 10 bases not matched to a gene.

The genes are TRBV6-5 and TRBJ2-7; the match to TRBD2 covers 7 bases. V lost 7 bases, J lost 0 bases, and 3 bases stayed unmatched. This CDR3 comprises 13 residues. Germline loops: CDR1 MNHEY, CDR2 SVGAGI. Written as DNA, the CDR3 is TGTGCCAGCACCGGGGACTACTCCTACGAGCAGTACTTC. Its protein is CASTGDYSYEQYF.

This clone was detected only a few times. Other DNA sequences in this specimen translate into the identical CDR3. CDR3 nucleotides: TGCGCCAGCAGCCCGGTCGGGGGGCGCGACTATGGCTACACCTTC. Translating gives CASSPVGGRDYGYTF. The V call is TRBV5-1, the J call TRBJ1-2, with D possibly TRBD1 on 6 matching bases. The CDR3 contains 15 residues. In germline, CDR1 is SGHRS, CDR2 YFSETQ. The ends were cut back, 4 bases at V and 3 bases at J, with 16 bases in the middle.